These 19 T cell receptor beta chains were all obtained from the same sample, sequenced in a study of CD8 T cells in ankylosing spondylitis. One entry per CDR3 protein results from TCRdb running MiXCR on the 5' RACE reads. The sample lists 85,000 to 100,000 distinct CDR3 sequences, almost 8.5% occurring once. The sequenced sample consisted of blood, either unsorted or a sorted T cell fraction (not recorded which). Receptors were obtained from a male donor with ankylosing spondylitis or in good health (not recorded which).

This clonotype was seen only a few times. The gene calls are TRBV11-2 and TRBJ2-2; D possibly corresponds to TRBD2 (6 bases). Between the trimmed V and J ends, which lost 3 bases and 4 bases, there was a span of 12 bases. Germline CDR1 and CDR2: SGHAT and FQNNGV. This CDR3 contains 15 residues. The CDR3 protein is CASSLGRSLTGELFF. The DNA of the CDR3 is TGTGCCAGCAGCTTGGGGAGGTCACTCACCGGGGAGCTGTTTTTT.

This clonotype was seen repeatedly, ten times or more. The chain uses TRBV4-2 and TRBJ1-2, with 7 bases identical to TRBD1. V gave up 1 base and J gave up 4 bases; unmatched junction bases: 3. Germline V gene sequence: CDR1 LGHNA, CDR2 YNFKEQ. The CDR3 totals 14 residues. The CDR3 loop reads CASSQGRQGYGYTF. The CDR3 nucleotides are TGTGCCAGCAGCCAAGGTCGACAGGGCTATGGCTACACCTTC.

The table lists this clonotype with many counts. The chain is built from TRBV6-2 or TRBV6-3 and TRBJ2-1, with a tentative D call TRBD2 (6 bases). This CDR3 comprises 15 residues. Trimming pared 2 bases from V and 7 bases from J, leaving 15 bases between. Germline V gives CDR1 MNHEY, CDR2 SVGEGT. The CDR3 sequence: CASSYGGTGRNEQFF. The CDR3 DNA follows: TGTGCCAGCAGTTACGGCGGGACCGGCAGGAATGAGCAGTTCTTC.

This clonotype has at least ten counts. This CDR3 is CASTRGGTSSYEQYF. DNA for the CDR3: TGTGCCAGCACGCGCGGGGGGACAAGCTCCTACGAGCAGTACTTC. The rearrangement uses TRBV12-3 or TRBV12-4 and TRBJ2-7; 8 bases are shared with TRBD2. J was trimmed by 0 bases and V by 7 bases; bases with no gene match: 8. CDR3 length: 15 residues.

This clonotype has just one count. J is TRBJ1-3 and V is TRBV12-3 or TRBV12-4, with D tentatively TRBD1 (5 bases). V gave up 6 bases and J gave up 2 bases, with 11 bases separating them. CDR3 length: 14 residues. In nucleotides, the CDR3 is TGTGCCAGCAGACCCCGGGGCCCTGGAAACACCATATATTTT. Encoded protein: CASRPRGPGNTIYF.

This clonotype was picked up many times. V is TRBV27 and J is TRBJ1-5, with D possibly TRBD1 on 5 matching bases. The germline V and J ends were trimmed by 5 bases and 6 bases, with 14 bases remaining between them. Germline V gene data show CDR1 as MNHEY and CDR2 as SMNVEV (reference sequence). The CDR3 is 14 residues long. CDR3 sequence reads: CASSPRQTLQPQHF. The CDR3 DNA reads TGTGCCAGCAGTCCAAGACAGACCCTTCAGCCCCAGCATTTT.

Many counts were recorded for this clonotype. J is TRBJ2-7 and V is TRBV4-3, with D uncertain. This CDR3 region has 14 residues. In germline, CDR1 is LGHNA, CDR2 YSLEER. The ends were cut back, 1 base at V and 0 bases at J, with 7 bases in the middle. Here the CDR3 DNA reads TGCGCCAGCAGCCAAGGTCAGCCCTCCTACGAGCAGTACTTC. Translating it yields CASSQGQPSYEQYF.

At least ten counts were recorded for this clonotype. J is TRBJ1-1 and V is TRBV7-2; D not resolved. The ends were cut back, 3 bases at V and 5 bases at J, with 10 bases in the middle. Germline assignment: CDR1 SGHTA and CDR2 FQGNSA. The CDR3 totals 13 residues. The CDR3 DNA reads TGTGCCAGCAGCTTCCCTGGACGGACTGAAGCTTTCTTT. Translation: CASSFPGRTEAFF.

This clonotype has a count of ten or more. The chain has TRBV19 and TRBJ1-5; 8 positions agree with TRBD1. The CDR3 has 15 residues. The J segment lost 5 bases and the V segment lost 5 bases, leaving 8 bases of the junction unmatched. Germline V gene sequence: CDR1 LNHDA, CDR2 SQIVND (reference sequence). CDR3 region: CASSWTGQGDQPQHF. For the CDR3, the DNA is TGTGCCAGTAGTTGGACAGGACAGGGTGATCAGCCCCAGCATTTT.

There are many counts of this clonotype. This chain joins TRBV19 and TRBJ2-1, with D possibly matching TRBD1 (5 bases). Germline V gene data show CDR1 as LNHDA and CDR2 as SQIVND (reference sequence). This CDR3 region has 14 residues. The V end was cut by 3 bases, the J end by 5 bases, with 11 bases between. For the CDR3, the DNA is TGTGCCAGTAGTATTCAGGGAAGGAACAATGAGCAGTTCTTC. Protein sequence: CASSIQGRNNEQFF. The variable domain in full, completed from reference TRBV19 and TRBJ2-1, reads DGGITQSPKYLFRKEGQNVTLSCEQNLNHDAMYWYRQDPGQGLRLIYYSQIVNDFQKGDIAEGYSVSREKKESFPLTVTSAQKNPTAFYLCASSIQGRNNEQFFGPGTRLTVL.

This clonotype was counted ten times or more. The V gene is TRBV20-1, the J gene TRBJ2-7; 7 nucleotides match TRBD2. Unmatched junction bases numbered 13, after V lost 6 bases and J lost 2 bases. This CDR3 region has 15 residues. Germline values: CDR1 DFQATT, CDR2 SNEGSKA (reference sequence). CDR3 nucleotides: TGCAGTGCCAAACTAACCGGGACTATGGCCTACGAGCAGTACTTC. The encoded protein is CSAKLTGTMAYEQYF.

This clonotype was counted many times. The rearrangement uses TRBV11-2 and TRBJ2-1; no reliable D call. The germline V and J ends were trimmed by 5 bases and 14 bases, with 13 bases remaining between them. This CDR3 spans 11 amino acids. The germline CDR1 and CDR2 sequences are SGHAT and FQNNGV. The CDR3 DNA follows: TGTGCCAGCAGCCATACGGTAAAGGAGTTCTTC. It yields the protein CASSHTVKEFF.

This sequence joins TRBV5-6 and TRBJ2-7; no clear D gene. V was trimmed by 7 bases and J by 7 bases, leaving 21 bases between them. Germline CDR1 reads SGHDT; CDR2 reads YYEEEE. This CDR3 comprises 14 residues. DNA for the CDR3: TGTGCCAGCGGCCCCGGGCCCCTCTCCTGGGAGCAGTACTTC. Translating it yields CASGPGPLSWEQYF.

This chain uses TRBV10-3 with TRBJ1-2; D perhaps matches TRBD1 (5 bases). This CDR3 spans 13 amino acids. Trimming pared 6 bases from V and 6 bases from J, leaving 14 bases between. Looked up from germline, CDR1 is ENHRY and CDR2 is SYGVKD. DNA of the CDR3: TGTGCCATCAGAAGTAGAGGGGCCCATGGCTACACCTTC. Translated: CAIRSRGAHGYTF.

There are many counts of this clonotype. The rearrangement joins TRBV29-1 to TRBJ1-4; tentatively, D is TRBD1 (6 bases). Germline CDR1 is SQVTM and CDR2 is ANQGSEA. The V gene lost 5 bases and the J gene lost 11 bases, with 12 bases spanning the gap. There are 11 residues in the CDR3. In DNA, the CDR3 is TGCAGCGTTACAGAGCAGGGGAAACTGTTTTTT. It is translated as CSVTEQGKLFF.

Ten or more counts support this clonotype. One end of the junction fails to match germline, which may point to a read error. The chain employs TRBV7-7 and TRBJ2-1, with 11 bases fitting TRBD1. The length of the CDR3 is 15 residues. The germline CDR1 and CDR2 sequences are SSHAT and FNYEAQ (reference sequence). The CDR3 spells CASSLGDRGEDEQFF. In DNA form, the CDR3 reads TGTGCTAGCAGCTTGGGGGACAGGGGGGAGGATGAGCAGTTCTTC.

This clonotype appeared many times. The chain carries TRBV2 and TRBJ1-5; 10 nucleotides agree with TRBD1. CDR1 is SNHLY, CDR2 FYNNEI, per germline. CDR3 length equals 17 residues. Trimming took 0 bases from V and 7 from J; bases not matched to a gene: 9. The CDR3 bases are TGTGCCAGCAGTGAAGCGCTTTGGGACAGGGGATTACAGCCCCAGCATTTT. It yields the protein CASSEALWDRGLQPQHF.

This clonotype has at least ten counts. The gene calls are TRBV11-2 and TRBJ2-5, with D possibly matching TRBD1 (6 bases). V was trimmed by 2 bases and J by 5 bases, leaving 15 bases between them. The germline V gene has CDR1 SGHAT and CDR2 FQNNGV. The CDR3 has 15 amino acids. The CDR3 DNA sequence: TGTGCCAGCAGCTTAACCTACAGGGAGCGGGAGACCCAGTACTTC. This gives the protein CASSLTYRERETQYF. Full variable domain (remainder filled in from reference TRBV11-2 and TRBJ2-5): EAGVAQSPRYKIIEKRQSVAFWCNPISGHATLYWYQQILGQGPKLLIQFQNNGVVDDSQLPKDRFSAERLKGVDSTLKIQPAKLEDSAVYLCASSLTYRERETQYFGPGTRLLVL.

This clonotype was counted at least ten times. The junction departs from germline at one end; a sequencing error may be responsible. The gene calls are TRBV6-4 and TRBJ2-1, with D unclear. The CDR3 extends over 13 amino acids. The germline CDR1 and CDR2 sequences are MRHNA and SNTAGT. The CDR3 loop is CASSDWAYNEQFF. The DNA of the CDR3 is TGTGCCAGCAGCGACTGGGCCTACAATGAGCAGTTCTTC.